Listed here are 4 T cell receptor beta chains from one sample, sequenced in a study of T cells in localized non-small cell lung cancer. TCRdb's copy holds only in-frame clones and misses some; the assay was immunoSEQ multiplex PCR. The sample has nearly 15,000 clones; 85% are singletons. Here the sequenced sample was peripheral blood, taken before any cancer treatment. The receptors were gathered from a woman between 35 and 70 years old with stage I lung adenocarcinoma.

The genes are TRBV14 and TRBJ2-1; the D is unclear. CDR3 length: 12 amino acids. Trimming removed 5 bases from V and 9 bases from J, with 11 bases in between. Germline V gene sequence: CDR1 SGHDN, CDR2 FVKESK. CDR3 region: CASSGNWGEQFF. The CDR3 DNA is TGTGCCAGCAGCGGAAATTGGGGTGAGCAGTTCTTC. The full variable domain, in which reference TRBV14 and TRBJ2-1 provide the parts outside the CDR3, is EAGVTQFPSHSVIEKGQTVTLRCDPISGHDNLYWYRRVMGKEIKFLLHFVKESKQDESGMPNNRFLAERTGGTYSTLKVQPAELEDSGVYFCASSGNWGEQFFGPGTRLTVL.

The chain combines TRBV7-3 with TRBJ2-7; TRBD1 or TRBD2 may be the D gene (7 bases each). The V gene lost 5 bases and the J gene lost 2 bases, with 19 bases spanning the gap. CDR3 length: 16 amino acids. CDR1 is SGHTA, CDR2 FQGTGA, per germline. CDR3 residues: CASSPQGGGPTYEQYF. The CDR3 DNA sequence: TGTGCCAGCAGCCCGCAGGGGGGGGGCCCCACCTACGAGCAGTACTTC.

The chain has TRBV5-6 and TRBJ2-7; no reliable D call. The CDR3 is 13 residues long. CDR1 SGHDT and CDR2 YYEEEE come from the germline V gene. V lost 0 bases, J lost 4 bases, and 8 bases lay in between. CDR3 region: CASSLGEWYEQYF. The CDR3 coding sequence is TGTGCCAGCAGCTTGGGTGAGTGGTACGAGCAGTACTTC.

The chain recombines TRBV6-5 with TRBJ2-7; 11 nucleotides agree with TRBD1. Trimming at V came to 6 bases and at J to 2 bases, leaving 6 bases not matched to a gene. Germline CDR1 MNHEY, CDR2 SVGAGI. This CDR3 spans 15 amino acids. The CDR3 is CASRYGTGGPYEQYF. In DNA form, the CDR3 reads TGTGCCAGCAGATACGGGACAGGGGGGCCCTACGAGCAGTACTTC.